These 6 T cell receptor beta chains were all obtained from the same sample, sequenced in a study of tumor-infiltrating lymphocytes in oesophageal squamous cell carcinoma. TCRdb analysed the PCR reads with MiXCR anew, one entry per CDR3 protein. The sample includes roughly 20,000 distinct CDR3 sequences, around two fifths of them seen just once. Sequences were obtained from normal esophageal tissue next to the tumor. Every receptor here comes from a male donor with esophageal squamous cell carcinoma.

The CDR3 sequence is CASSPRAPNTGELFF. The CDR3 region has the DNA TGTGCCAGCAGCCCCAGGGCCCCGAACACCGGGGAGCTGTTTTTT. This chain links TRBV5-6 with TRBJ2-2; weak D call: TRBD1 (5 bases). CDR1 is SGHDT, CDR2 YYEEEE, per germline. V dropped 4 bases and J dropped 0 bases, with 10 bases sitting between them. CDR3 size: 15 residues.

The rearrangement joins TRBV7-2 to TRBJ2-4; D gene uncertain. TRBJ2-7 explains the end of the DNA better; the J call may be wrong. CDR3 length equals 14 residues. From germline, CDR1 is SGHTA and CDR2 FQGNSA. CDR3 protein: CASSRRSGSYEQYF. Here the CDR3 DNA reads TGTGCCAGCAGTCGGAGATCGGGCTCCTACGAGCAGTACTTC.

This clonotype is medium-sized within its sample. The chain has TRBV6-2 or TRBV6-3 and TRBJ2-3; 12 bases fit TRBD2. Germline lookup yields CDR1 MNHEY and CDR2 SVGEGT. The CDR3 contains 19 residues. The J segment lost 2 bases and the V segment lost 1 base, leaving 10 bases of the junction unmatched. CDR3 nucleotides: TGTGCCAGCAGTTACTTGCTGACTAGCGGGAGAGTAACCACAGATACGCAGTATTTT. It yields the protein CASSYLLTSGRVTTDTQYF.

A few counts support this clonotype. The chain uses TRBV5-5 and TRBJ1-4; no clear D. With 5 bases removed from V and 8 bases from J, the gap between germline ends came to 13 bases. The length of the CDR3 is 13 residues. Germline CDR1 SGHKS, CDR2 YYEKEE (reference sequence). This CDR3 is CASREMGREKLFF. In nucleotides, the CDR3 is TGTGCCAGCAGGGAGATGGGCAGGGAAAAACTGTTTTTT. The complete variable domain, with remaining parts taken from reference TRBV5-5 and TRBJ1-4, reads DAGVTQSPTHLIKTRGQQVTLRCSPISGHKSVSWYQQVLGQGPQFIFQYYEKEERGRGNFPDRFSARQFPNYSSELNVNALLLGDSALYLCASREMGREKLFFGSGTQLSVL.

J is TRBJ2-6 and V is TRBV7-2; D gene ambiguous. With the DNA end fitting TRBJ2-7 better, the J assignment may be wrong. CDR3 length: 12 residues. Germline V gives CDR1 SGHTA, CDR2 FQGNSA. The DNA for the CDR3 is TGTGCCAGCAGCTCGGACGACCACGAGCAGTACTTC. Translating gives CASSSDDHEQYF.

There are a few counts of this clonotype. This is likely a read error, given that the CDR3 carries no conserved phenylalanine or tryptophan at its end. The DNA is omitted, as the CDR3 cannot be located on it reliably, and the CDR3 follows TCRdb's listing. This chain connects TRBV7-9 to TRBJ2-7; the table's D call, TRBD1, was not checked against the DNA. CDR1 is SEHNR, CDR2 FQNEAQ, per germline (reference sequence). A total of 16 residues make up the CDR3, ends included. This chain's CDR3 is CASSLDGGVRGYTFGS.